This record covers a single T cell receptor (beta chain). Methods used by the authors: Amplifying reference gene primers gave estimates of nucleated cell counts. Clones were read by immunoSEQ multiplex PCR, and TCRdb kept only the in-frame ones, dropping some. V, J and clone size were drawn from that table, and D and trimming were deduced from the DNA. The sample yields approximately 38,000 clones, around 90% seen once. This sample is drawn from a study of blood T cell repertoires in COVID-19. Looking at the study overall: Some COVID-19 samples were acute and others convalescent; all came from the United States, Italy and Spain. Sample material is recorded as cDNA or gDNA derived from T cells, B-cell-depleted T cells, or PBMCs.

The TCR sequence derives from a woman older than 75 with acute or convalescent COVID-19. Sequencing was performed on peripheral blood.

CDR3 residues: CASSINRGQETQYF. CDR3 sequence (DNA): TGTGCCAGCAGCATAAACAGGGGGCAAGAGACCCAGTACTTC. The chain uses TRBV5-4 and TRBJ2-5, with 8 bases matching TRBD1. The CDR3 spans 14 residues. The J segment lost 2 bases and the V segment lost 4 bases, leaving 4 bases of the junction unmatched. Germline-derived CDR1 and CDR2 are SGHNT and YYREEE (reference sequence).